Following are 14 T cell receptor beta chains from one sample sequenced in a study of blood T cell repertoires in COVID-19. Only in-frame clones appear in the TCRdb table, and some are missing; sequencing was by immunoSEQ multiplex PCR. The sample has fewer than 300,000 clones, around nine tenths seen once. The sequencing sample was made of PBMCs or T cells enriched from blood (not recorded which). The receptors here all came from a woman in her 30s who had recovered from COVID-19.

The chain carries TRBV24-1 and TRBJ1-2, with unresolved D. V lost 5 bases and J 5 bases, leaving 11 bases between the germline ends. The germline V gene encodes CDR1 KGHDR and CDR2 SFDVKD. CDR3 length: 13 amino acids. CDR3 residues: CATSADSTYGYTF. The CDR3 nucleotides are TGTGCCACCAGTGCGGACTCCACTTATGGCTACACCTTC.

This chain uses TRBV10-3 with TRBJ2-3; 9 bases fit TRBD1. The ends lost 4 bases at V and 0 bases at J; junction bases unmatched: 14. Germline V CDR1 and CDR2: ENHRY, SYGVKD. This CDR3 has 19 amino acids. The CDR3 region has the DNA TGTGCCATCAGTGGGGCCCTGACCGGGACAGGGTTTAGCACAGATACGCAGTATTTT. The encoded protein is CAISGALTGTGFSTDTQYF.

The rearrangement links TRBV2 to TRBJ1-4, with a weak D call TRBD1 (5 bases). The CDR3 has 15 amino acids. Looked up from germline, CDR1 is SNHLY and CDR2 is FYNNEI. V lost 6 bases, J lost 6 bases, and 17 bases lay in between. CDR3 region: CASSPPDSRDEKLFF. In DNA, the CDR3 is TGTGCCAGCAGCCCCCCAGACAGCAGAGATGAAAAACTGTTTTTT.

The rearrangement joins TRBV27 to TRBJ1-5; 8 nucleotides match TRBD1. J lost 2 bases, V lost 7 bases, and 10 bases had no gene match. This CDR3 is built from 16 residues. Germline CDR1 is MNHEY and CDR2 is SMNVEV (reference sequence). The CDR3: CASTDRQGSGNQPQHF. The CDR3, as DNA: TGTGCCAGCACCGATCGACAGGGGTCCGGCAATCAGCCCCAGCATTTT.

V gene TRBV18 combines with J gene TRBJ1-4, with 10 bases lining up with TRBD1. CDR1 KGHSH and CDR2 LQKENI come from the germline V gene. Losses at the gene ends were 2 bases for V and 8 bases for J; bases not matched to a gene: 5. The CDR3 spans 15 residues. The CDR3 DNA reads TGTGCCAGCTCACCAGAGACAGGGGGCGAGGAAAAACTGTTTTTT. Residues: CASSPETGGEEKLFF.

This chain connects TRBV24-1 to TRBJ2-7; the D gene is possibly TRBD2 (7 bases). Germline V gene lookup returns CDR1 KGHDR and CDR2 SFDVKD. Between the trimmed V and J ends, which lost 0 bases and 6 bases, there was a span of 11 bases. The CDR3 is 14 residues long. In DNA, the CDR3 is TGTGCCACCAGTGATTTGCAGGGAGGGGGCGAGCAGTACTTC. Amino acid sequence: CATSDLQGGGEQYF.

The rearrangement joins TRBV6-5 to TRBJ2-1; 7 nucleotides agree with TRBD2. CDR1 is MNHEY, CDR2 SVGAGI, per germline. This CDR3 is built from 15 residues. V lost 1 base and J lost 6; bases outside the gene matches: 6. The chain's CDR3 is CASSYFGGSVNEQFF. CDR3 coding DNA: TGTGCCAGCAGTTACTTCGGCGGGAGTGTCAATGAGCAGTTCTTC.

The genes are TRBV4-1 and TRBJ2-2, with TRBD1 matching over 7 bases. CDR1 MGHRA and CDR2 YSYEKL come from the germline V gene. CDR3 length: 17 amino acids. Losses at the gene ends were 3 bases for V and 0 bases for J; bases not matched to a gene: 7. The CDR3 bases are TGCGCCAGCAGCCAGTTACAGGGGCCAACGAACACCGGGGAGCTGTTTTTT. This translates into CASSQLQGPTNTGELFF.

This rearrangement joins TRBV7-2 to TRBJ1-1; the match to TRBD1 covers 7 bases. After removal of 6 bases from V and 8 bases from J, the junction contained 12 bases not matched to a gene. CDR3 length: 14 residues. The germline gives CDR1 SGHTA, CDR2 FQGNSA. CDR3 loop: CASSPSRRGPEAFF. The CDR3 DNA follows: TGTGCCAGCAGTCCATCCCGGAGGGGGCCGGAAGCTTTCTTT.

CDR3 sequence reads: CASSPGQGALHGYTF. CDR3 sequence (DNA): TGTGCCAGTAGTCCGGGACAGGGGGCTTTACATGGCTACACCTTC. The chain couples TRBV19 to TRBJ1-2; 12 bases are a match to TRBD1. V was clipped by 5 bases and J by 6 bases; unmatched bases: 7. Germline V gene sequence: CDR1 LNHDA, CDR2 SQIVND (reference sequence). The CDR3 consists of 15 residues. The variable domain in full, with the rest retrieved from reference TRBV19 and TRBJ1-2, is DGGITQSPKYLFRKEGQNVTLSCEQNLNHDAMYWYRQDPGQGLRLIYYSQIVNDFQKGDIAEGYSVSREKKESFPLTVTSAQKNPTAFYLCASSPGQGALHGYTFGSGTRLTVV.

The rearrangement links TRBV14 to TRBJ2-7; TRBD2 agrees at 8 bases. The germline gives CDR1 SGHDN, CDR2 FVKESK. V shed 5 bases and J 4 bases; nucleotides not matched to a gene: 7. This CDR3 has 14 amino acids. CDR3 nucleotide sequence: TGTGCCAGCAGCTTTAGCGGGGTCTCGTACGAGCAGTACTTC. Amino acids: CASSFSGVSYEQYF. The variable domain in full, completed from reference TRBV14 and TRBJ2-7, reads EAGVTQFPSHSVIEKGQTVTLRCDPISGHDNLYWYRRVMGKEIKFLLHFVKESKQDESGMPNNRFLAERTGGTYSTLKVQPAELEDSGVYFCASSFSGVSYEQYFGPGTRLTVT.

This chain connects TRBV5-6 to TRBJ2-1; 8 bases align to TRBD2. Germline loops: CDR1 SGHDT, CDR2 YYEEEE. CDR3 length: 15 amino acids. The trim removed 4 bases at V and 5 bases at J, leaving 8 bases unmatched. CDR3 DNA: TGTGCCAGCAGCCCTCGGCTAGCGGGCGACAATGAGCAGTTCTTC. It codes for CASSPRLAGDNEQFF.

This sequence joins TRBV2 and TRBJ1-6; perhaps TRBD1 as D (6 bases). Germline V gene sequence: CDR1 SNHLY, CDR2 FYNNEI. This CDR3 spans 16 amino acids. V lost 1 base to trimming and J lost 6 bases, with 13 bases between them. The CDR3 spells CASSEEGGRSNSPLHF. The CDR3, as DNA: TGTGCCAGCAGTGAAGAGGGGGGGAGGAGTAATTCACCCCTCCACTTT.

This chain joins TRBV2 and TRBJ1-5, with TRBD1 as a possible D gene (5 bases). Germline CDR1 reads SNHLY; CDR2 reads FYNNEI. Trimming shortened V by 6 bases and J by 7 bases, and 13 bases separated the two germline ends. The CDR3 runs 13 residues. This chain's CDR3 is CASRGQGAQPQHF. In nucleotides, the CDR3 is TGTGCCAGCAGAGGGCAGGGCGCGCAGCCCCAGCATTTT.